Here is one T cell receptor (beta chain) with its context. Its antigen is as yet unknown. TCRdb redid the calling of the 5' RACE reads with MiXCR, one entry per CDR3 protein. The sample yields roughly 340,000 distinct CDR3 sequences, approximately 4.2% seen once. CDR3 length equals 14 residues. The ends lost 4 bases at V and 4 bases at J; junction bases unmatched: 5. CDR1 SEHNR and CDR2 FQNEAQ come from the germline V gene (reference sequence). This specimen belongs to a study of T cells after yellow fever vaccination. Study observations and caveats: Researchers noted that a small share of clonotypes showed up in both CD4 and CD8 compartments.

The sequencing here drew on PBMCs, taken 5 days after the yellow fever booster vaccination. The chain links TRBV7-9 to TRBJ1-2; 8 positions match TRBD1. This sequence was found in a man in his late teens or twenties who received the YFV17D yellow fever vaccine. The CDR3 nucleotides are TGTGCCAGCAGCTCCGCAGGGGGCTTCTATGGCTACACCTTC. As protein: CASSSAGGFYGYTF.